The 27 T cell receptor beta chains below come from one sample, sequenced in a study of vaccination and CD4 T cells after COVID-19. Treatment defined: roughly nine-day PBMC culture with coronavirus spike peptide pools or control peptides (ViraFEST assay). Collection of the unexposed donor's CD4+ T cells took place before the COVID-19 pandemic (2011-2018). These receptors lack a known antigen. Cultured CD4+ T cell DNA was sequenced using the Oncomine TCR Beta short-read assay. TCRdb called the PCR reads again in MiXCR, with one record for every CDR3 protein. The top ten clones hold about four fifths of a sample with 2,000 or so distinct CDR3 sequences, more than 50% of them seen once. Sequencing was carried out using CD4+ T cells from blood, cultured in vitro. Source of these receptors: a human donor in good health.

This clonotype has a single count. This chain joins TRBV18 and TRBJ2-3; either TRBD1 or TRBD2 may supply D (5 bases each). From germline, CDR1 is KGHSH and CDR2 LQKENI. The length of the CDR3 is 17 residues. V shed 2 bases and J shed 6 bases, with 21 bases lying between them. CDR3 DNA sequence: TGTGCCAGCTCACCATTCGCTGGGGACCCATCGGTCGATACGCAGTATTTT. As protein: CASSPFAGDPSVDTQYF.

This CDR3 is CASSIGPGPYEQYF. For the CDR3, the DNA is TGTGCCAGTAGTATAGGCCCAGGACCCTACGAGCAGTACTTC. The rearrangement links TRBV19 to TRBJ2-7; D gene unclear. This CDR3 has 14 residues. Germline V CDR1 and CDR2: LNHDA, SQIVND (reference sequence). Trimming stripped 1 base from V and 2 bases from J, with 9 bases between.

J is TRBJ1-5 and V is TRBV7-2; possibly TRBD1 for D (6 bases). The CDR3 length is 14 residues. Trimming took off 5 bases at V and 2 bases at J, with 10 bases between the two ends. Looked up from germline, CDR1 is SGHTA and CDR2 is FQGNSA. CDR3 DNA: TGTGCCAGCAGCCCCAACAGGGGCAATCAGCCCCAGCATTTT. Protein product: CASSPNRGNQPQHF.

This clonotype was picked up a small number of times. CDR3 bases: TGTGCCAGCAGTTCTACAGGGGGGGGAAACACCATATATTTT. This encodes CASSSTGGGNTIYF. The chain joins TRBV27 to TRBJ1-3; 8 bases agree with TRBD1. The V gene's germline CDR1 is MNHEY and CDR2 SMNVEV (reference sequence). This CDR3 spans 14 amino acids. The junction had 3 bases not matched to a gene; V was cut back by 4 bases and J by 4 bases.

This clonotype turned up a few times. V usage is TRBV24-1 and J usage is TRBJ2-3; 9 bases map to TRBD2. This CDR3 spans 15 amino acids. Trimming took 9 bases from V and 1 from J; bases not matched to a gene: 7. The germline gives CDR1 KGHDR, CDR2 SFDVKD. The CDR3 bases are TGTGCCACCGGGGTCCGGACTAGCGGCACAGATACGCAGTATTTT. It codes for CATGVRTSGTDTQYF.

This clonotype was seen only a few times. This rearrangement joins TRBV2 to TRBJ1-1; 9 bases line up with TRBD1. This CDR3 has 14 residues. With V trimmed by 5 bases and J by 5 bases, 6 bases remained unmatched. Germline CDR1 and CDR2: SNHLY and FYNNEI. The CDR3 sequence is CASSTRTGETEAFF. Written as DNA, the CDR3 is TGTGCCAGCAGTACCCGGACAGGGGAGACTGAAGCTTTCTTT.

This clonotype was seen a few times. V is TRBV27 and J is TRBJ2-5; 8 bases are shared with TRBD2. The CDR3 runs to 16 residues. Germline values: CDR1 MNHEY, CDR2 SMNVEV (reference sequence). V was clipped by 1 base and J by 5 bases; unmatched bases: 9. Here the CDR3 reads CASSLLLAEGVETQYF. CDR3 DNA sequence: TGTGCCAGCAGTTTATTACTAGCGGAGGGCGTTGAGACCCAGTACTTC.

This chain links TRBV6-5 with TRBJ2-3; D uncertain. The CDR3 covers 11 residues. Trimming stripped 4 bases from V and 3 bases from J, with 2 bases between. CDR1 and CDR2 from the germline V gene are MNHEY and SVGAGI. The CDR3 DNA sequence: TGTGCCAGCAGTTCTACAGATACGCAGTATTTT. Translation: CASSSTDTQYF.

V usage is TRBV4-1 and J usage is TRBJ1-6; D uncertain. The CDR3 consists of 13 residues. Germline loops: CDR1 MGHRA, CDR2 YSYEKL. Trimming took off 1 base at V and 8 bases at J, with 6 bases between the two ends. The CDR3 region has the DNA TGCGCCAGCAGCCAAGTTACAGATTCACCCCTCCACTTT. Translation gives CASSQVTDSPLHF.

The rearrangement links TRBV5-4 to TRBJ1-1; the D gene is possibly TRBD1 (5 bases). This CDR3 comprises 13 residues. V lost 5 bases to trimming and J lost 1 base, with 9 bases between them. Per germline, CDR1 SGHNT and CDR2 YYREEE (reference sequence). CDR3 sequence: CASRSGANTEAFF. The CDR3 nucleotides are TGTGCCAGCAGATCTGGGGCGAACACTGAAGCTTTCTTT.

The chain links TRBV2 to TRBJ1-2, with D unresolved. Trimming removed 5 bases from V and 1 base from J, with 11 bases in between. The length of the CDR3 is 14 residues. The germline V gene has CDR1 SNHLY and CDR2 FYNNEI. The CDR3 bases are TGTGCCAGCAGTTATGAGACTGTTAACTATGGCTACACCTTC. Amino acids: CASSYETVNYGYTF.

V is TRBV19 and J is TRBJ1-6; D not resolved. The V end lost 4 bases, the J end lost 4 bases, and 14 bases lay between the germline ends. The CDR3 contains 16 residues. CDR1 is LNHDA and CDR2 is SQIVND in the germline V gene (reference sequence). CDR3 in amino acids: CASSSSSDGYNSPLHF. CDR3 bases: TGTGCCAGTAGTAGCTCCTCTGACGGGTATAATTCACCCCTCCACTTT.

The chain combines TRBV6-2 or TRBV6-3 with TRBJ2-3; 8 positions match TRBD1. CDR3 length: 14 amino acids. V dropped 7 bases and J dropped 0; count of bases not matched to a gene: 3. Germline CDR1 and CDR2: MNHEY and SVGEGT. Here the CDR3 reads CASNRQGSTDTQYF. CDR3 nucleotide sequence: TGTGCCAGCAATCGACAGGGGAGCACAGATACGCAGTATTTT.

The rearrangement links TRBV18 to TRBJ2-5; no firm D call. Looked up from germline, CDR1 is KGHSH and CDR2 is LQKENI. The CDR3 extends over 13 amino acids. The V gene lost 3 bases and the J gene lost 0 bases, with 5 bases spanning the gap. The CDR3 nucleotides are TGTGCCAGCTCACCCCAGTACCAAGAGACCCAGTACTTC. As protein: CASSPQYQETQYF. Full variable domain (remainder filled in from reference TRBV18 and TRBJ2-5): NAGVMQNPRHLVRRRGQEARLRCSPMKGHSHVYWYRQLPEEGLKFMVYLQKENIIDESGMPKERFSAEFPKEGPSILRIQQVVRGDSAAYFCASSPQYQETQYFGPGTRLLVL.

This clonotype was observed a handful of times. CDR3 in amino acids: CASSLSYRGHGTEAFF. The DNA of the CDR3 is TGTGCCAGCAGCTTATCCTACAGGGGGCACGGCACTGAAGCTTTCTTT. This chain uses TRBV7-6 with TRBJ1-1; TRBD1 agrees at 9 bases. Germline CDR1 reads SGHVS; CDR2 reads FNYEAQ. This CDR3 contains 16 residues. With 2 bases clipped from V and 4 bases from J, the junction kept 8 bases outside the gene matches.

V usage is TRBV20-1 and J usage is TRBJ1-2, with a possible D match to TRBD1 (6 bases). The germline gives CDR1 DFQATT, CDR2 SNEGSKA (reference sequence). This CDR3 comprises 11 residues. Trimming took 4 bases from V and 7 from J, leaving 10 bases between them. The DNA of the CDR3 is TGCAGTGCTACAGGGGTAACTGGCTACACCTTC. It specifies CSATGVTGYTF.

This clonotype was picked up one time. The chain is built from TRBV5-6 and TRBJ1-6; TRBD1 is a possible D gene (5 bases). Between the trimmed V and J ends, which lost 2 bases and 1 base, there was a span of 10 bases. The CDR3 contains 16 residues. Germline assignment: CDR1 SGHDT and CDR2 YYEEEE. The chain's CDR3 is CASSFRRGSYNSPLHF. Here the CDR3 DNA reads TGTGCCAGCAGCTTCCGGAGGGGATCCTATAATTCACCCCTCCACTTT.

This clonotype was observed a handful of times. The V gene is TRBV10-3, the J gene TRBJ2-3, with D perhaps TRBD1 (5 bases). Trimming cost V 6 bases and J 5 bases, with 9 bases left between them. The germline V gene encodes CDR1 ENHRY and CDR2 SYGVKD. This CDR3 is 12 amino acids long. The CDR3 protein is CAISAGIDTQYF. CDR3 DNA sequence: TGTGCCATCAGCGCAGGGATAGATACGCAGTATTTT.

V gene TRBV15 combines with J gene TRBJ1-1, with D perhaps TRBD1 (6 bases). The length of the CDR3 is 13 residues. From germline, CDR1 is LNHNV and CDR2 YYDKDF (reference sequence). V was cut by 5 bases and J by 2 bases, with 9 bases left in between. CDR3 amino acids: CATSGQTNTEAFF. In DNA, the CDR3 is TGTGCCACCAGCGGACAGACCAACACTGAAGCTTTCTTT. The full variable domain, its missing parts supplied by reference TRBV15 and TRBJ1-1, is DAMVIQNPRYQVTQFGKPVTLSCSQTLNHNVMYWYQQKSSQAPKLLFHYYDKDFNNEADTPDNFQSRRPNTSFCFLDIRSPGLGDTAMYLCATSGQTNTEAFFGQGTRLTVV.

This clonotype has only a few counts. The chain carries TRBV20-1 and TRBJ1-2, with D perhaps TRBD1 (6 bases). V was shortened by 3 bases and J by 4 bases, with 15 bases between the two germline ends. The V gene's germline CDR1 is DFQATT and CDR2 SNEGSKA (reference sequence). The CDR3 is 14 amino acids. The CDR3 loop is CSASQAGVLYGYTF. The CDR3 DNA is TGCAGTGCTAGTCAGGCAGGGGTTCTCTATGGCTACACCTTC.

This clonotype has a single count. The rearrangement uses TRBV24-1 and TRBJ1-2; D gene unclear. The CDR3 is made up of 12 amino acids. Germline CDR1 KGHDR, CDR2 SFDVKD. With 6 bases removed from V and 3 bases from J, the gap between germline ends came to 7 bases. The CDR3 reads CATSRQDYGYTF. The CDR3 nucleotides are TGTGCCACCAGTCGTCAGGACTATGGCTACACCTTC.

The rearrangement links TRBV27 to TRBJ2-5, with a weak D call TRBD2 (6 bases). V was trimmed by 6 bases and J by 5 bases, leaving 13 bases between them. The V gene's germline CDR1 is MNHEY and CDR2 SMNVEV (reference sequence). CDR3 length: 13 residues. As DNA, the CDR3 is TGTGCCAGCAGCCAGGGTAGCGGTGAGACCCAGTACTTC. Translation: CASSQGSGETQYF.

V and J are TRBV7-9 and TRBJ2-5, with D perhaps assigned TRBD1 or TRBD2 (5 bases each). V shed 1 base and J shed 5 bases, with 11 bases lying between them. Germline V lookup: CDR1 SEHNR, CDR2 FQNEAQ (reference sequence). The CDR3 totals 14 residues. The CDR3: CASSLVGALETQYF. CDR3 sequence (DNA): TGTGCCAGCAGCTTAGTCGGGGCTTTGGAGACCCAGTACTTC.

This clonotype has a handful of counts. The rearrangement joins TRBV9 to TRBJ1-5; possibly TRBD1 for D (6 bases). The V gene lost 4 bases and the J gene lost 3 bases, with 14 bases spanning the gap. CDR1 is SGDLS, CDR2 YYNGEE, per germline. CDR3 length equals 15 residues. The CDR3 sequence is CASSPRGDTNQPQHF. CDR3 DNA sequence: TGTGCCAGCAGCCCCAGAGGGGACACCAATCAGCCCCAGCATTTT.

The rearrangement joins TRBV7-3 to TRBJ2-7; 10 bases fit TRBD1. The germline V gene has CDR1 SGHTA and CDR2 FQGTGA. V shed 3 bases, J shed 4 bases, and the junction held 3 bases outside the gene matches. This CDR3 comprises 14 residues. The CDR3 DNA reads TGTGCCAGCAGCTTCGGACAGGGGGGGTACGAGCAGTACTTC. This sequence encodes CASSFGQGGYEQYF.

The table lists this clonotype with a count of one. V gene TRBV7-2 combines with J gene TRBJ1-1, with TRBD1 as a possible D gene (5 bases). This CDR3 contains 14 residues. Trimming removed 5 bases at V and 4 bases at J, with 14 bases between. In germline, CDR1 is SGHTA, CDR2 FQGNSA. CDR3 nucleotide sequence: TGTGCCAGCAGCAGATACAGCGGGACCACTGAAGCTTTCTTT. Protein product: CASSRYSGTTEAFF.

This clonotype was observed a handful of times. The chain joins TRBV24-1 to TRBJ2-2, with D unresolved. The CDR3 sequence is 15 residues long. Trimming stripped 5 bases from V and 1 base from J, with 10 bases between. Germline V gene lookup returns CDR1 KGHDR and CDR2 SFDVKD. CDR3 loop: CATSGRTENTGELFF. CDR3 in DNA: TGTGCCACCAGTGGGAGAACGGAGAACACCGGGGAGCTGTTTTTT.